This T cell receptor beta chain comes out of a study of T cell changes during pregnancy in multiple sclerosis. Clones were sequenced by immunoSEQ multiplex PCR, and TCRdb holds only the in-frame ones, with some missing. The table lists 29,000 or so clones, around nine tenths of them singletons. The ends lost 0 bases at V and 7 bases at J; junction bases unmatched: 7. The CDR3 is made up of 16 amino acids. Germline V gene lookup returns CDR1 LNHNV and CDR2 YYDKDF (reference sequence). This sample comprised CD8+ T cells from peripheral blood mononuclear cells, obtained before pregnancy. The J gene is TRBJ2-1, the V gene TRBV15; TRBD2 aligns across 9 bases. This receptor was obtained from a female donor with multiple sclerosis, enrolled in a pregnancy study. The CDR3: CATSRDLGGRVNEQFF. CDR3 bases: TGTGCCACCAGCAGAGATCTCGGCGGGAGGGTTAATGAGCAGTTCTTC.